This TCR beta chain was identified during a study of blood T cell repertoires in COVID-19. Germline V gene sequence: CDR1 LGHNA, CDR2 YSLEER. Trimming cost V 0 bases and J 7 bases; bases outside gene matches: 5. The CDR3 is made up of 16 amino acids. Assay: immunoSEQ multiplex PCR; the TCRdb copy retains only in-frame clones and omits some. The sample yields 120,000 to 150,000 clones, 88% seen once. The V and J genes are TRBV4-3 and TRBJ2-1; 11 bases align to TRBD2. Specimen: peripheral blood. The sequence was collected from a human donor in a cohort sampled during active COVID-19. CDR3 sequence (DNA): TGCGCCAGCAGCCAAGAACTAGCGGGAGTAGGGAATGAGCAGTTCTTC. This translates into CASSQELAGVGNEQFF.